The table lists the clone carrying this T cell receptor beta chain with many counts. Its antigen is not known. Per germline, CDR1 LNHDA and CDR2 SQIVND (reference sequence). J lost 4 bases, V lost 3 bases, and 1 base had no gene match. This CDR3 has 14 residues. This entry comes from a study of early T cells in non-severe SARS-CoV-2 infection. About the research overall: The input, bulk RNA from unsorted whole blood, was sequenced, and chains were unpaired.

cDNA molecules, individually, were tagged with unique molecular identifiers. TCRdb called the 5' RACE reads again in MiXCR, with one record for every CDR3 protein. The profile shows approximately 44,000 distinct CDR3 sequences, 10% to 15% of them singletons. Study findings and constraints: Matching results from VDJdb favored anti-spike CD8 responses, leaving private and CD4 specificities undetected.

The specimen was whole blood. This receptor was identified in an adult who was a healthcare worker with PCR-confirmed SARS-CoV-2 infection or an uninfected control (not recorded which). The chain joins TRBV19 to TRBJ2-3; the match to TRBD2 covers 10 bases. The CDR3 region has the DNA TGTGCCAGTAGTATGGGACTAGCGCCAGATACGCAGTATTTT. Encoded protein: CASSMGLAPDTQYF.